This T cell receptor beta chain was observed in a study of blood T cell repertoires in COVID-19. V dropped 4 bases and J dropped 5 bases, with 11 bases sitting between them. The CDR3 is 13 residues long. The germline V gene has CDR1 SEHNR and CDR2 FQNEAQ (reference sequence). In assigning cohorts, the study relied on participant-reported clinical history. Authors' analysis steps: Nucleated cell number was recorded as an estimate derived from reference gene primer amplification. The method was immunoSEQ multiplex PCR; TCRdb's version includes in-frame clones alone and lacks a portion of them. Clone size and V and J calls were adopted from that table, with D and trimming inferred from the DNA. The table records around 130,000 clones, around four fifths of them present only once.

The chain combines TRBV7-9 with TRBJ2-5; perhaps TRBD1 as D (7 bases). The TCR sequence derives from a young man who had recovered from COVID-19. Material: PBMCs or T cells enriched from blood (not recorded which). CDR3: CASSWAGGETQYF. The CDR3 DNA reads as TGTGCCAGCAGCTGGGCAGGGGGGGAGACCCAGTACTTC.